The clone carrying this TCR beta chain turned up a few times. The antigen is not known. Each donor was healthy, and each was a bone marrow donor. Germline assignment: CDR1 SGHTA and CDR2 FQGNSA. With 3 bases clipped from V and 9 bases from J, the junction kept 8 bases outside the gene matches. CDR3 size: 15 residues. This record comes from a study of cytomegalovirus exposure and HLA in healthy donors. Points from the study as a whole: Reported findings show TCR beta sequences accurately forecast HLA-A and HLA-B alleles in most subjects. 15,000 to 20,000 TCR beta sequences were associated with HLA alleles at 0.05 false discovery rate in a later analysis. TCR association rates varied by HLA locus in a later analysis, with DRB1 highest and HLA-C lowest.

Both 60 Vbeta primers and 13 Jbeta primers went into the PCR. The protocol was immunoSEQ multiplex PCR, while the TCRdb copy is restricted to in-frame clones and leaves out a portion. The data contain roughly 220,000 clones, 65% to 85% of them singletons. The chain recombines TRBV7-2 with TRBJ2-1, with TRBD2 matching over 10 bases. Sequenced material: PBMCs. The TCR was taken from a man aged 25 to 45 in good health and CMV-seronegative. The CDR3 sequence: CASSFGGLAGAEQFF. DNA for the CDR3: TGTGCCAGCAGCTTCGGGGGGCTAGCGGGGGCTGAGCAGTTCTTC.